This T cell receptor beta chain was recovered during a study of Ad26.COV2.S vaccination and SARS-CoV-2 variants. Study at large: Each vaccinee took Ad26.COV2.S intramuscularly, once or twice 56 days apart.

Treatment indicated: around 19 received Ad26.COV2.S at low or high dose, single or two shots; 5 received placebo; per-sample allocation not given. Day 63 after the first injection of vaccine or placebo was the sampling time. This CDR3 is 15 amino acids long. Germline V CDR1 and CDR2: SGHDN, FVKESK. Trimming took off 0 bases at V and 2 bases at J, with 8 bases between the two ends. Clones were read by immunoSEQ multiplex PCR, and TCRdb kept only the in-frame ones, dropping some. The data contain around 320,000 clones, about 86% of them singletons. The rearrangement uses TRBV14 and TRBJ2-1; D remains ambiguous. This TCR was sampled from a person aged 18-60 years who received the Ad26.COV2.S COVID-19 vaccine or a placebo. Sequencing was performed on peripheral blood, taken in a trial of Ad26.COV2.S vaccine versus placebo. The DNA of the CDR3 is TGTGCCAGCAGCCAAGAGATAAATACCTACAATGAGCAGTTCTTC. Translated: CASSQEINTYNEQFF. The full variable domain, rest sourced from reference TRBV14 and TRBJ2-1, is EAGVTQFPSHSVIEKGQTVTLRCDPISGHDNLYWYRRVMGKEIKFLLHFVKESKQDESGMPNNRFLAERTGGTYSTLKVQPAELEDSGVYFCASSQEINTYNEQFFGPGTRLTVL.